A selection of T cell receptor beta chains follows, all from one sample in a study of beta chain features in type 1 diabetes. Assay used: immunoSEQ multiplex PCR; TCRdb lists only in-frame clones, some missing. Seen here are approximately 84,000 clones, under 35% observed once, and the top ten hold about 0.42%. The material sequenced was stem cell memory CD4+ T cells from blood. These receptors all come from a woman aged 18 to 35 in good health. The CDR3 runs from the conserved cysteine through the conserved F or W. Fields, in order: CDR3 DNA, CDR3 protein, clone size, V gene, D gene, J gene. The D gene is left open where the match is weak. The size field is filled for only some rows; it gives once, few, many or a size class.

TGTGCCAGCTCCCAAGGGGAGGATCAGCCCCAGCATTTT | CASSQGEDQPQHF | NA | TRBV18 | NA | TRBJ1-5
TGTGCCAGCAGCCCCAGGGGGGAAGCTTTCTTT | CASSPRGEAFF | NA | TRBV2 | TRBD1 | TRBJ1-1
TGTGCCAGCAGCTCATGGACTAGCCCCGGTGGGGAGCTGTTTTTT | CASSSWTSPGGELFF | NA | TRBV7-9 | TRBD2 | TRBJ2-2
TGTGCCAGCAGCCCTGGCGGGGGCGATGAGCAGTTCTTC | CASSPGGGDEQFF | NA | TRBV7-2 | NA | TRBJ2-1
TGCAGTGCCAACAGACCAGATACGCAGTATTTT | CSANRPDTQYF | few | TRBV20-1 | NA | TRBJ2-3
TGTGCCAGCAGCCAAGAAGGAACCGGCGGGGACACCGGGGAGCTGTTTTTT | CASSQEGTGGDTGELFF | few | TRBV4-2 | NA | TRBJ2-2
TGTGCCTGGGGCATGTCCTACGAGCAGTACTTC | CAWGMSYEQYF | NA | TRBV30 | NA | TRBJ2-7
TGTGCCAGTAGTTCATGGGCGCAGGGAGGGAACACCGGGGAGCTGTTTTTT | CASSSWAQGGNTGELFF | NA | TRBV19 | NA | TRBJ2-2
TGTGCCAGCCGATGGGGAGGACAGGGGGCGCTTATGGATGGCTACACCTTC | CASRWGGQGALMDGYTF | few | TRBV7-9 | TRBD1 | TRBJ1-2
TGTGCCTGGAGTACGCCGGGACTAGTCATAACAGATACGCAGTATTTT | CAWSTPGLVITDTQYF | few | TRBV30 | TRBD2 | TRBJ2-3
TGTGCCAGTATCAACACGCGGGCTCAGAATGAGCAGTTCTTC | CASINTRAQNEQFF | NA | TRBV6-1 | NA | TRBJ2-1
TGTGCCAGCAGCGTAGGTGTAGATACCTACAATGAGCAGTTCTTC | CASSVGVDTYNEQFF | NA | TRBV9 | NA | TRBJ2-1
TGTGCTAGTGGTTCCCCCGGGACTAGTACGTTCTTC | CASGSPGTSTFF | NA | TRBV12-5 | TRBD2 | TRBJ2-1
TGTGCCAGCAGCTCGACAGGGGGGGCCGATGAGCAGTTCTTC | CASSSTGGADEQFF | NA | TRBV5-4 | TRBD1 | TRBJ2-1
TGTGCCAGCAGCCCTAAGGATCCCTCAGGGGACGAGCAGTACTTC | CASSPKDPSGDEQYF | few | TRBV4-2 | NA | TRBJ2-7
TGTGCCAGCAGCTTAGCCCTCGGGACAGGAGGTGAAAAACTGTTTTTT | CASSLALGTGGEKLFF | NA | TRBV7-9 | TRBD1 | TRBJ1-4
TGTGCCAGCAGTTTTGACGGGGGAGGGACTGAAGCTTTCTTT | CASSFDGGGTEAFF | NA | TRBV27 | NA | TRBJ1-1
TGTGCCAGCAGCTCGTCGGGGAGGGGGGTCCTCTATGGCTACACCTTC | CASSSSGRGVLYGYTF | few | TRBV5-6 | NA | TRBJ1-2
TGTGCCAGCCCGACAGGGATGTATGGCTACACCTTC | CASPTGMYGYTF | few | TRBV2 | TRBD1 | TRBJ1-2
TGTGCCAGCAGCCGGACGGCATCAGGGGGCTACACCTTC | CASSRTASGGYTF | NA | TRBV5-6 | NA | TRBJ1-2
TGTGCCTGGAGTGTAGGTGGCGGTGGCTACACCTTC | CAWSVGGGGYTF | few | TRBV30 | NA | TRBJ1-2
TGTGCCAGCAGCCGGAAGGGGGGGACCACAGATACGCAGTATTTT | CASSRKGGTTDTQYF | NA | TRBV4-2 | NA | TRBJ2-3
TGTGCCAGCAGCGCACGCGTTCGGCCGGGGAGGGTCTCCTACGAGCAGTACTTC | CASSARVRPGRVSYEQYF | NA | TRBV7-9 | TRBD2 | TRBJ2-7
TGTGCCAGTAGGGTGGGCAGGGGGGCAGATACGCAGTATTTT | CASRVGRGADTQYF | NA | TRBV19 | NA | TRBJ2-3
TGTGCCAGCAGTTACGGGGGGGCCCATAGCAATCAGCCCCAGCATTTT | CASSYGGAHSNQPQHF | NA | TRBV6-5 | NA | TRBJ1-5
TGTGCCAGCTCAGGAGGGGAGGACACTGAAGCTTTCTTT | CASSGGEDTEAFF | few | TRBV18 | NA | TRBJ1-1
TGCGCCAGCAGCTTAGGGACTAGCGGGGGCACAGATACGCAGTATTTT | CASSLGTSGGTDTQYF | NA | TRBV5-1 | TRBD2 | TRBJ2-3
TGTGCCAGCAGTTACGCTAGCGGGAACTACGAGCAGTACTTC | CASSYASGNYEQYF | NA | TRBV6-6 | TRBD2 | TRBJ2-7